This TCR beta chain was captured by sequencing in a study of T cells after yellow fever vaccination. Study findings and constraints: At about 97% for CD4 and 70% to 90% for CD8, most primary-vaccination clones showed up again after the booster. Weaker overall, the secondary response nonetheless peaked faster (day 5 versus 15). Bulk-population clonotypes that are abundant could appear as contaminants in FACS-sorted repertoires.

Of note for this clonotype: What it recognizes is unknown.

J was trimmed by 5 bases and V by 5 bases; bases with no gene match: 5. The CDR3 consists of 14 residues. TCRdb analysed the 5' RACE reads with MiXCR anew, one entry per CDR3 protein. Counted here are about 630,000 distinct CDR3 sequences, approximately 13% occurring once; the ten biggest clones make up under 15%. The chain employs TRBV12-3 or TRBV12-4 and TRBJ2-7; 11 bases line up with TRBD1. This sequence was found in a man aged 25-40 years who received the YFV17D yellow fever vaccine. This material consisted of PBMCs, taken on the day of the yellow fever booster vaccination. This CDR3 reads CASSGQGAPNEQYF. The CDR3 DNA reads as TGTGCCAGCAGTGGACAGGGGGCGCCGAACGAGCAGTACTTC.